The 29 T cell receptor beta chains below were found in one sample sequenced in a study of shared clonotypes between healthy human individuals. TCRdb's copy holds only in-frame clones and misses some; the assay was immunoSEQ multiplex PCR. In the table there are more than 2 million clones, approximately 96% of which are singletons. Sequenced input: naive CD4+ T cells sorted from blood. Sample subset: CD45RA+ positively selected. Receptors originate from a man aged 18-30 years in good health.

The DNA of the CDR3 is TGTGCCAGCGCATGGGCGGGGGCTAGCACAGATACGCAGTATTTT. Protein sequence: CASAWAGASTDTQYF. The chain joins TRBV28 to TRBJ2-3, with TRBD2 as a possible D gene (7 bases). The CDR3 sequence is 15 residues long. Germline V gene sequence: CDR1 MDHEN, CDR2 SYDVKM. V lost 8 bases to trimming and J lost 0 bases, with 15 bases between them.

This clone has just one count. Other DNA sequences in the same sample also yield this CDR3. This chain connects TRBV2 to TRBJ2-2; unclear D gene. V lost 7 bases, J lost 2 bases, and 5 bases lay in between. The CDR3 is made up of 12 amino acids. Germline V lookup: CDR1 SNHLY, CDR2 FYNNEI. As DNA, the CDR3 is TGTGCCAGCACGGGCAACACCGGGGAGCTGTTTTTT. Its translation is CASTGNTGELFF. Complete variable domain (other parts from reference TRBV2 and TRBJ2-2): EPEVTQTPSHQVTQMGQEVILRCVPISNHLYFYWYRQILGQKVEFLVSFYNNEISEKSEIFDDQFSVERPDGSNFTLKIRSTKLEDSAMYFCASTGNTGELFFGEGSRLTVL.

With regard to this clone: Other DNA sequences in the sample encode the same CDR3. V is TRBV5-4 and J is TRBJ1-2; 10 bases match TRBD1. V lost 7 bases to trimming and J lost 5 bases; unmatched junction nucleotides: 5. Germline-derived CDR1 and CDR2 are SGHNT and YYREEE (reference sequence). The CDR3 has 13 residues. The CDR3 protein is CASRDRGPYGYTF. The CDR3 nucleotides are TGTGCCAGCCGAGACAGGGGGCCATATGGCTACACCTTC.

The chain couples TRBV5-6 to TRBJ1-2; tentatively, D is TRBD1 (5 bases). V shed 0 bases and J shed 1 base, with 16 bases lying between them. This CDR3 comprises 17 residues. Germline-derived CDR1 and CDR2 are SGHDT and YYEEEE. The CDR3 here is CASSLAPGLTGNYGYTF. CDR3 coding DNA: TGTGCCAGCAGCTTGGCCCCAGGGTTAACGGGTAACTATGGCTACACCTTC.

V usage is TRBV4-1 and J usage is TRBJ1-6; tentative D call: TRBD1 (5 bases). Germline CDR1 reads MGHRA; CDR2 reads YSYEKL. The CDR3 has 15 amino acids. Trimming left V 2 bases short and J 9 bases short, with 14 bases between. DNA of the CDR3: TGCGCCAGCAGCCAAAGTCAGGGAAAGAGTTCACCCCTCCACTTT. Its protein is CASSQSQGKSSPLHF.

Notes on this clone: At one boundary the junction diverges from the germline segment, which might be a read error. The chain uses TRBV6-1 and TRBJ2-7, with D possibly being TRBD1 (6 bases). The CDR3 is 10 amino acids. Germline loops: CDR1 MNHNS, CDR2 SASEGT. CDR3 DNA sequence: TGCGCTACAGGGTTCGACGAGCAGTACTTC. This encodes CATGFDEQYF.

The V gene is TRBV9, the J gene TRBJ2-7; D is uncertain. Trimming stripped 0 bases from V and 1 base from J, with 8 bases between. The CDR3 is 14 amino acids. Germline values: CDR1 SGDLS, CDR2 YYNGEE. The CDR3 is CASSVGVQSYEQYF. CDR3 DNA: TGTGCCAGCAGCGTAGGTGTCCAGTCCTACGAGCAGTACTTC.

The chain is built from TRBV5-4 and TRBJ1-2; D remains ambiguous. The CDR3 covers 17 residues. Per germline, CDR1 SGHNT and CDR2 YYREEE (reference sequence). V dropped 0 bases and J dropped 3 bases, with 18 bases sitting between them. CDR3 bases: TGTGCCAGCAGCTTGGAGAGAGAACTAGGCGGGGACTATGGCTACACCTTC. Translated: CASSLERELGGDYGYTF.

This chain links TRBV5-6 with TRBJ2-1; the match to TRBD2 covers 8 bases. V trimming: 0 bases; J trimming: 4 bases; junction bases outside the gene matches: 6. The germline V gene encodes CDR1 SGHDT and CDR2 YYEEEE. There are 16 residues in the CDR3. The CDR3 DNA sequence: TGTGCCAGCAGCTTGGATACGGGAGGGCCTTACAATGAGCAGTTCTTC. Encoded protein: CASSLDTGGPYNEQFF.

The V and J genes are TRBV9 and TRBJ1-2; perhaps TRBD1 as D (5 bases). Germline CDR1 is SGDLS and CDR2 is YYNGEE. This CDR3 has 12 residues. Between the trimmed V and J ends, which lost 4 bases and 8 bases, there was a span of 12 bases. CDR3 in DNA: TGTGCCAGCAGCCCGGGGGGAAGGGGCTACACCTTC. The encoded protein is CASSPGGRGYTF.

On this clone itself: The identical CDR3 is also encoded by other nucleotide sequences in the sample. The CDR3 protein is CASSVEAGSYEQYF. CDR3 in DNA: TGTGCCAGCAGCGTAGAAGCGGGGTCCTACGAGCAGTACTTC. The rearrangement joins TRBV9 to TRBJ2-7; TRBD2 agrees at 7 bases. V lost 0 bases, J lost 1 base, and 1 base stayed unmatched. Germline values: CDR1 SGDLS, CDR2 YYNGEE. The length of the CDR3 is 14 residues.

This clone showed up just once. The chain couples TRBV6-5 to TRBJ2-7; D could derive from TRBD1 or TRBD2 (5 bases each). This CDR3 has 15 residues. Trimming took off 6 bases at V and 6 bases at J, with 21 bases between the two ends. From germline, CDR1 is MNHEY and CDR2 SVGAGI. The CDR3 DNA follows: TGTGCCAGCAGCTGGGGCCGGGACCCCGTGCGCGAGCAGTACTTC. Encoded protein: CASSWGRDPVREQYF.

The CDR3 reads CASSGGQGVKSPLHF. The CDR3 DNA reads TGTGCCAGCAGCGGGGGACAGGGGGTGAAGTCACCCCTCCACTTT. The chain links TRBV5-6 to TRBJ1-6, with TRBD1 identical over 11 bases. With V trimmed by 4 bases and J by 10 bases, 7 bases remained unmatched. The V gene's germline CDR1 is SGHDT and CDR2 YYEEEE. This CDR3 region has 15 residues.

This chain uses TRBV6-6 with TRBJ2-7; no reliable D call. This CDR3 has 12 amino acids. Germline CDR1 reads MNHNY; CDR2 reads SVGAGI (reference sequence). Trimming pared 6 bases from V and 6 bases from J, leaving 12 bases between. The CDR3 sequence: CASSPTRGEQYF. The DNA for the CDR3 is TGTGCCAGCAGCCCGACACGCGGCGAGCAGTACTTC.

The chain uses TRBV5-6 and TRBJ1-1; TRBD1 agrees at 9 bases. Looked up from germline, CDR1 is SGHDT and CDR2 is YYEEEE. There are 16 residues in the CDR3. V trimming: 4 bases; J trimming: 0 bases; junction bases outside the gene matches: 7. The CDR3, as DNA: TGTGCCAGCAGCATCCCGGGACAGGGAATGAACACTGAAGCTTTCTTT. Translating gives CASSIPGQGMNTEAFF.

This clone has only one observation. V is TRBV27 and J is TRBJ1-5; D uncertain. This CDR3 spans 16 amino acids. Deletions cut 4 bases from V and 1 base from J, with 14 bases between. CDR1 and CDR2 (germline): MNHEY, SMNVEV (reference sequence). Here the CDR3 reads CASSSRVSGSNQPQHF. CDR3 coding DNA: TGTGCCAGCAGTTCAAGGGTGAGCGGCAGCAATCAGCCCCAGCATTTT.

V and J are TRBV5-4 and TRBJ2-3, with 7 bases lining up with TRBD2. This CDR3 comprises 15 residues. Germline assignment: CDR1 SGHNT and CDR2 YYREEE (reference sequence). The trim removed 4 bases at V and 4 bases at J, leaving 9 bases unmatched. This CDR3 is CASSGPGGPADTQYF. Written as DNA, the CDR3 is TGTGCCAGCAGCGGGCCGGGAGGCCCTGCAGATACGCAGTATTTT.

The V gene is TRBV5-1, the J gene TRBJ2-7; 7 bases align to TRBD2. This CDR3 is built from 17 residues. J gave up 2 bases and V 1 base, and 12 bases lay outside the gene matches. Germline V gene sequence: CDR1 SGHRS, CDR2 YFSETQ. CDR3 amino acids: CASSLLRGAGTTYEQYF. The DNA of the CDR3 is TGCGCCAGCAGCTTGTTAAGGGGAGCGGGAACCACCTACGAGCAGTACTTC.

The chain couples TRBV9 to TRBJ1-3, with 7 bases aligning to TRBD1. Trimming took 4 bases from V and 3 from J; bases not matched to a gene: 10. Germline V gene sequence: CDR1 SGDLS, CDR2 YYNGEE. This CDR3 has 16 residues. CDR3 residues: CASSSGQITGGNTIYF. CDR3 coding DNA: TGTGCCAGCAGCTCGGGACAGATTACGGGTGGAAACACCATATATTTT.

The rearrangement uses TRBV11-2 and TRBJ2-7, with TRBD2 identical over 8 bases. Trimming cost V 6 bases and J 9 bases; bases outside gene matches: 13. From germline, CDR1 is SGHAT and CDR2 FQNNGV. The CDR3 consists of 14 residues. CDR3 sequence reads: CASRSGASGPPQYF. For the CDR3, the DNA is TGTGCCAGCAGGTCAGGGGCTAGCGGGCCCCCGCAGTACTTC.

The chain employs TRBV2 and TRBJ2-7; D is ambiguous. Germline assignment: CDR1 SNHLY and CDR2 FYNNEI. This CDR3 comprises 12 residues. V gave up 6 bases and J gave up 0 bases, with 6 bases separating them. The CDR3 region is CASSPVSYEQYF. The CDR3 DNA follows: TGTGCCAGCAGCCCGGTCTCCTACGAGCAGTACTTC. The full variable domain, in which reference TRBV2 and TRBJ2-7 provide the parts outside the CDR3, is EPEVTQTPSHQVTQMGQEVILRCVPISNHLYFYWYRQILGQKVEFLVSFYNNEISEKSEIFDDQFSVERPDGSNFTLKIRSTKLEDSAMYFCASSPVSYEQYFGPGTRLTVT.

V is TRBV28 and J is TRBJ1-2, with TRBD1 as a possible D gene (5 bases). The CDR3 covers 16 residues. Germline V lookup: CDR1 MDHEN, CDR2 SYDVKM. V lost 10 bases and J lost 6, with 27 bases in between. The CDR3 sequence is CATQIFRTPRWHGYTF. As DNA, the CDR3 is TGTGCCACACAGATTTTTAGGACACCTCGATGGCATGGCTACACCTTC.

This sequence joins TRBV7-9 and TRBJ2-7; 16 positions match TRBD2. After removal of 0 bases from V and 6 bases from J, the junction contained 5 bases not matched to a gene. The CDR3 is 17 residues long. CDR1 is SEHNR and CDR2 is FQNEAQ in the germline V gene (reference sequence). The CDR3 DNA reads TGTGCCAGCAGCTTAGCGCCAGGGACTAGCGGGAGGGCCGAGCAGTACTTC. It codes for CASSLAPGTSGRAEQYF.

The chain carries TRBV28 and TRBJ2-5; TRBD1 matches at 9 bases. The CDR3 length is 16 residues. The germline V gene has CDR1 MDHEN and CDR2 SYDVKM. The V gene end was trimmed by 5 bases and the J gene end by 6 bases; junction bases not matched to a gene: 13. This CDR3 is CASSLGTGRGSKTQYF. The CDR3 region has the DNA TGTGCCAGCAGTCTGGGGACAGGGAGGGGCAGTAAGACCCAGTACTTC. Together with reference TRBV28 and TRBJ2-5, the CDR3 gives the full variable domain: DVKVTQSSRYLVKRTGEKVFLECVQDMDHENMFWYRQDPGLGLRLIYFSYDVKMKEKGDIPEGYSVSREKKERFSLILESASTNQTSMYLCASSLGTGRGSKTQYFGPGTRLLVL.

V usage is TRBV5-1 and J usage is TRBJ2-3, with 8 positions matching TRBD2. The germline gives CDR1 SGHRS, CDR2 YFSETQ. V lost 1 base to trimming and J lost 2 bases; unmatched junction nucleotides: 3. The CDR3 consists of 15 residues. CDR3 amino acids: CASSLRRGATDTQYF. The CDR3 DNA reads TGCGCCAGCAGCTTGCGGCGGGGGGCCACAGATACGCAGTATTTT.

CDR3 coding DNA: TGTGCCAGCAGCGATGGGGCGGGAGGAGGCCAAGAGACCCAGTACTTC. Translating it yields CASSDGAGGGQETQYF. The chain is built from TRBV5-4 and TRBJ2-5, with 8 bases identical to TRBD2. V shed 4 bases and J 1 base; nucleotides not matched to a gene: 9. The CDR3 has 16 residues. Germline-derived CDR1 and CDR2 are SGHNT and YYREEE (reference sequence).

V usage is TRBV10-3 and J usage is TRBJ1-2; possible D gene TRBD1, 6 bases. There are 13 residues in the CDR3. Trimming cost V 3 bases and J 7 bases, with 12 bases left between them. Germline CDR1 is ENHRY and CDR2 is SYGVKD. CDR3 nucleotides: TGTGCCATCAGTGAAGAGGGGGTCGGTGGCTACACCTTC. This encodes CAISEEGVGGYTF.

The V gene is TRBV7-6, the J gene TRBJ2-3, with D perhaps TRBD1 (5 bases). V lost 5 bases, J lost 0 bases, and 12 bases lay in between. CDR3 length: 15 residues. Germline V gene sequence: CDR1 SGHVS, CDR2 FNYEAQ. The CDR3, as DNA: TGTGCCAGCAGCGCCAGGGTGACTAGCACAGATACGCAGTATTTT. Translated: CASSARVTSTDTQYF.

J is TRBJ2-6 and V is TRBV5-1; D is possibly TRBD1 (5 bases). Germline V lookup: CDR1 SGHRS, CDR2 YFSETQ. The CDR3 covers 18 residues. Deletions cut 0 bases from V and 0 bases from J, with 13 bases between. CDR3 sequence (DNA): TGCGCCAGCAGCTTGGAAAACCAGGGTGGCTCTGGGGCCAACGTCCTGACTTTC. Its protein is CASSLENQGGSGANVLTF.